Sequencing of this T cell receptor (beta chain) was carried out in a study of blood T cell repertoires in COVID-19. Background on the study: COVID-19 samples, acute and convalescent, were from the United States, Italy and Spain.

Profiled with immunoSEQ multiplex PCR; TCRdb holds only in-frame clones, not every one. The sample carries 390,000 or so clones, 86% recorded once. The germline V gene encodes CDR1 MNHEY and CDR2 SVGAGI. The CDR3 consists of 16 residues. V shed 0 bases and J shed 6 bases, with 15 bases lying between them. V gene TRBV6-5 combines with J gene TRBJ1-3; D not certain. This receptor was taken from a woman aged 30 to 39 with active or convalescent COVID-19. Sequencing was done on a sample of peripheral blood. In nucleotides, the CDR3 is TGTGCCAGCAGTTACTCGTGGTCGGGGAGGGCAAACACCATATATTTT. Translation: CASSYSWSGRANTIYF.